These 21 T cell receptor beta chains were sequenced from one sample in a study of technical replicates of blood from a few donors. Measured with immunoSEQ multiplex PCR; TCRdb has only the in-frame clones, and not every one. The data contain around 60,000 clones, more than 85% of them singletons. Sample: PBMCs. These receptors were collected from a human donor in good health. Some clones in this sample may be carry-over from other donors' samples.

The gene calls are TRBV30 and TRBJ2-5; a weak D match, TRBD2 (6 bases). Looked up from germline, CDR1 is GTSNPN and CDR2 is SVGIG (reference sequence). This CDR3 has 13 residues. Trimming removed 3 bases at V and 11 bases at J, with 19 bases between. CDR3 DNA sequence: TGTGCCTGGAGGCCACTCTGGCTTCGGGAGCAGTACTTC. Its translation: CAWRPLWLREQYF. The full variable domain, completed using reference TRBV30 and TRBJ2-5, is SQTIHQWPATLVQPVGSPLSLECTVEGTSNPNLYWYRQAAGRGLQLLFYSVGIGQISSEVPQNLSASRPQDRQFILSSKKLLLSDSGFYLCAWRPLWLREQYFGPGTRLLVL.

The DNA of the CDR3 is TGCGCCAGCAGCTTGGCCAATACGCAGTATTTT. It codes for CASSLANTQYF. V is TRBV5-1 and J is TRBJ2-3; D is unresolved. CDR1 and CDR2 (germline): SGHRS, YFSETQ. This CDR3 is 11 amino acids long. The V and J ends lost 0 bases and 7 bases respectively, with 3 bases between them.

The chain employs TRBV7-9 and TRBJ2-7; a possible D gene is TRBD2 (5 bases). V was pared by 1 base and J by 2 bases, with 15 bases between. CDR3 size: 16 residues. Per germline, CDR1 SEHNR and CDR2 FQNEAQ (reference sequence). CDR3 protein: CASSLVGRGQAYEQYF. The CDR3 nucleotides are TGTGCCAGCAGCTTAGTCGGCCGAGGGCAAGCCTACGAGCAGTACTTC. Combining the CDR3 with reference TRBV7-9 and TRBJ2-7 gives the whole variable domain DTGVSQNPRHKITKRGQNVTFRCDPISEHNRLYWYRQTLGQGPEFLTYFQNEAQLEKSRLLSDRFSAERPKGSFSTLEIQRTEQGDSAMYLCASSLVGRGQAYEQYFGPGTRLTVT.

The chain combines TRBV11-3 with TRBJ2-1; TRBD2 aligns across 8 bases. V dropped 5 bases and J dropped 7; count of bases not matched to a gene: 7. Looked up from germline, CDR1 is SGHNT and CDR2 is YENEEA. This CDR3 has 14 amino acids. Here the CDR3 reads CASSRISSGNEQFF. CDR3 nucleotides: TGTGCCAGCAGCCGGATTTCTAGCGGGAATGAGCAGTTCTTC.

This rearrangement joins TRBV18 to TRBJ1-2; no definite D call. The germline V and J ends were trimmed by 3 bases and 3 bases, with 8 bases remaining between them. The V gene's germline CDR1 is KGHSH and CDR2 LQKENI. The CDR3 extends over 13 amino acids. The CDR3 reads CASSPNEHYGYTF. The CDR3 region has the DNA TGTGCCAGCTCACCTAACGAGCACTATGGCTACACCTTC. The full variable domain, its missing parts supplied by reference TRBV18 and TRBJ1-2, is NAGVMQNPRHLVRRRGQEARLRCSPMKGHSHVYWYRQLPEEGLKFMVYLQKENIIDESGMPKERFSAEFPKEGPSILRIQQVVRGDSAAYFCASSPNEHYGYTFGSGTRLTVV.

Only a few counts were recorded for this clone. The chain couples TRBV6-5 to TRBJ1-2; TRBD1 matches 7 bases. The CDR3 length is 14 residues. Germline V gene sequence: CDR1 MNHEY, CDR2 SVGAGI. V shed 0 bases and J 4 bases; nucleotides not matched to a gene: 2. The CDR3 loop reads CASSYSGQAYGYTF. The CDR3, as DNA: TGTGCCAGCAGTTACTCAGGACAGGCCTATGGCTACACCTTC.

The V gene is TRBV30, the J gene TRBJ2-1, with a tentative D call TRBD2 (6 bases). V lost 5 bases and J 0 bases, leaving 11 bases between the germline ends. The CDR3 extends over 14 amino acids. The V gene's germline CDR1 is GTSNPN and CDR2 SVGIG (reference sequence). The DNA of the CDR3 is TGTGCCTGGGGGCACGGGGGCTCCTACAATGAGCAGTTCTTC. Translation: CAWGHGGSYNEQFF.

This rearrangement joins TRBV11-2 to TRBJ2-2, with 7 bases lining up with TRBD2. Germline trimming cut 5 bases from V and 0 bases from J; bases unmatched to any gene: 6. The CDR3 covers 16 residues. Germline CDR1 reads SGHAT; CDR2 reads FQNNGV. CDR3 sequence: CASSARLAANTGELFF. DNA for the CDR3: TGTGCCAGCAGCGCTCGACTAGCAGCGAACACCGGGGAGCTGTTTTTT.

The V and J genes are TRBV7-9 and TRBJ1-2; 7 positions agree with TRBD1. CDR1 is SEHNR, CDR2 FQNEAQ, per germline (reference sequence). The CDR3 consists of 15 residues. The trim removed 4 bases at V and 5 bases at J, leaving 10 bases unmatched. CDR3 bases: TGTGCCAGCAGCTCCACCTCGACAGGGAGTTATGGCTACACCTTC. This codes for CASSSTSTGSYGYTF.

The chain is built from TRBV20-1 and TRBJ2-1, with D perhaps TRBD2 (5 bases). CDR3 size: 11 residues. Trimming shortened V by 6 bases and J by 9 bases, and 12 bases separated the two germline ends. CDR1 DFQATT and CDR2 SNEGSKA come from the germline V gene (reference sequence). CDR3 loop: CSAPKAGEQFF. The CDR3 DNA sequence: TGCAGTGCCCCCAAGGCGGGTGAGCAGTTCTTC.

The V call is TRBV5-6, the J call TRBJ1-1; 9 bases line up with TRBD1. The CDR3 length is 15 residues. Trimming removed 0 bases from V and 5 bases from J; junction bases left unmatched: 5. Germline V gives CDR1 SGHDT, CDR2 YYEEEE. CDR3 amino acids: CASSLVGTGLTEAFF. The CDR3 coding sequence is TGTGCCAGCAGCTTGGTGGGGACAGGGTTGACTGAAGCTTTCTTT.

This clone was seen a single time. The V gene is TRBV7-9, the J gene TRBJ2-3; TRBD1 matches at 9 bases. J lost 6 bases, V lost 5 bases, and 12 bases had no gene match. Germline V gene sequence: CDR1 SEHNR, CDR2 FQNEAQ (reference sequence). This CDR3 region has 16 residues. CDR3 region: CASSSQLGTGRDTQYF. The CDR3 DNA follows: TGTGCCAGCAGCAGTCAGTTAGGGACAGGGCGCGATACGCAGTATTTT.

The rearrangement links TRBV6-5 to TRBJ2-5; 8 bases match TRBD2. With 2 bases clipped from V and 6 bases from J, the junction kept 8 bases outside the gene matches. Germline V gene lookup returns CDR1 MNHEY and CDR2 SVGAGI. The CDR3 sequence is 15 residues long. CDR3 protein: CASSYTGGVLKTQYF. In nucleotides, the CDR3 is TGTGCCAGCAGTTACACCGGGGGGGTTCTGAAGACCCAGTACTTC.

This sequence joins TRBV6-1 and TRBJ2-1, with a weak D call TRBD1 (7 bases). This CDR3 contains 15 residues. Germline CDR1 is MNHNS and CDR2 is SASEGT. Trimming removed 6 bases at V and 7 bases at J, with 19 bases between. The DNA of the CDR3 is TGTGCCAGCAGCGCCCTCGGGCAGGGGGGTAATGAGCAGTTCTTC. Its protein is CASSALGQGGNEQFF.

DNA for the CDR3: TGTGCTAGTGGGACGGAAGGGGCCCAGTACTTC. It encodes CASGTEGAQYF. This rearrangement joins TRBV12-5 to TRBJ2-5; TRBD1 might be the D (5 bases). Per germline, CDR1 LGHNT and CDR2 FRNRAP. V lost 6 bases to trimming and J lost 9 bases, with 11 bases between them. This CDR3 is built from 11 residues.

Concerning this clone itself: The junction shows a germline mismatch at one end, possibly a read error. The chain carries TRBV14 and TRBJ2-7; TRBD1 might be the D (6 bases). This CDR3 has 13 residues. Germline V gene lookup returns CDR1 SGHDN and CDR2 FVKESK. Here the CDR3 reads CASSQRTGTPLFF. The CDR3 coding sequence is TGTGCCAGCAGCCAGAGGACCGGGACACCTCTGTTCTTC.

V and J are TRBV29-1 and TRBJ2-3, with 9 bases identical to TRBD1. The CDR3 consists of 13 residues. J lost 3 bases, V lost 8 bases, and 6 bases had no gene match. Per the germline V gene, CDR1 is SQVTM and CDR2 is ANQGSEA. Written as DNA, the CDR3 is TGCAGCCCTCGGGACAGGGAGACAGATACGCAGTATTTT. Encoded protein: CSPRDRETDTQYF.

The J gene is TRBJ2-7, the V gene TRBV27, with D perhaps matching TRBD1 (6 bases). The germline V gene encodes CDR1 MNHEY and CDR2 SMNVEV (reference sequence). The CDR3 runs to 13 residues. V lost 5 bases and J lost 3, with 11 bases in between. In nucleotides, the CDR3 is TGTGCCAGCAGTCCAACGGACAGCTACGAGCAGTACTTC. Translating gives CASSPTDSYEQYF.

The J gene is TRBJ2-7, the V gene TRBV29-1; tentative D call: TRBD1 (5 bases). Germline CDR1 SQVTM, CDR2 ANQGSEA. The CDR3 covers 13 residues. V lost 3 bases, J lost 5 bases, and 14 bases lay in between. The CDR3 spells CSVEWAGIHEQYF. CDR3 coding DNA: TGCAGCGTTGAGTGGGCAGGGATCCACGAGCAGTACTTC.

The CDR3 region is CASGLVLGQSVNIIGNTIYF. The CDR3 DNA is TGTGCTAGTGGTTTGGTACTCGGACAATCGGTAAACATCATTGGAAACACCATATATTTT. The chain is built from TRBV12-5 and TRBJ1-3, with D maybe TRBD1 (5 bases). Germline CDR1 and CDR2: LGHNT and FRNRAP. The CDR3 runs to 20 residues. V lost 0 bases to trimming and J lost 3 bases, with 24 bases between them. Full variable domain (rest looked up from reference TRBV12-5 and TRBJ1-3): DARVTQTPRHKVTEMGQEVTMRCQPILGHNTVFWYRQTMMQGLELLAYFRNRAPLDDSGMPKDRFSAEMPDATLATLKIQPSEPRDSAVYFCASGLVLGQSVNIIGNTIYFGEGSWLTVV.

V and J are TRBV9 and TRBJ2-5; D is unresolved. The V gene lost 3 bases and the J gene lost 5 bases, with 8 bases spanning the gap. CDR3 length equals 12 residues. The germline CDR1 and CDR2 sequences are SGDLS and YYNGEE. The CDR3 DNA reads TGTGCCAGCAGCGGTTACTTGGAGACCCAGTACTTC. Encoded protein: CASSGYLETQYF.